The present T cell receptor beta chain was sequenced within a study of shared clonotypes between healthy human individuals. Some clones are missing from TCRdb's copy, which holds only in-frame ones; the method was immunoSEQ multiplex PCR. The sample holds around 2,100,000 clones, roughly 95% seen once. Germline V lookup: CDR1 SGHRS, CDR2 YFSETQ. The ends lost 0 bases at V and 2 bases at J; junction bases unmatched: 3. The CDR3 runs to 15 residues. Naive CD8 cells lacked CD45RO and underwent positive selection for CCR7, leaving out terminally differentiated effector memory CD45RA+ cells. Comment on this clone: This same CDR3 is encoded by further DNA sequences in the sample.

This sequence was found in a man aged 18 to 30 in good health. The material sequenced was naive CD8+ T cells sorted from blood. This chain connects TRBV5-1 to TRBJ2-7, with TRBD1 matching over 9 bases. DNA for the CDR3: TGCGCCAGCAGCTTGGATGGGACAGGGACCTACGAGCAGTACTTC. Its translation is CASSLDGTGTYEQYF.